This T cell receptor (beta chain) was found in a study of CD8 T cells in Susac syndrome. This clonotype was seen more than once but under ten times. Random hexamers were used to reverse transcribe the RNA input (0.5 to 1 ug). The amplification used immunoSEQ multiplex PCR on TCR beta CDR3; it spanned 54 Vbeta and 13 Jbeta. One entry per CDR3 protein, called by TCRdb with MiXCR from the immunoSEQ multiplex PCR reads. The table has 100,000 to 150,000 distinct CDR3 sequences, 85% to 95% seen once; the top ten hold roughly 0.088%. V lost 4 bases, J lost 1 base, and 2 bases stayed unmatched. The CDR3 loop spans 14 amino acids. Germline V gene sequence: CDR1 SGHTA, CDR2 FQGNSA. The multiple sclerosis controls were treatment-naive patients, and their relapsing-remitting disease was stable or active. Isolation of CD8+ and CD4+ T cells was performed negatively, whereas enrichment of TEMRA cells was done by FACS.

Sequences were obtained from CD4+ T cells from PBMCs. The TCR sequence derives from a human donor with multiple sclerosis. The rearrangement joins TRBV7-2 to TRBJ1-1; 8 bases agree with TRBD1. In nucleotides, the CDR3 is TGTGCCAGCAGCTACGACAGGGGGAACACTGAAGCTTTCTTT. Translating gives CASSYDRGNTEAFF.